A single sample gave rise to the 10 T cell receptor beta chains below, sequenced in a study of post-analysis software for immune sequencing data. Study results and limitations: Controls showed lower frequencies than patients for five TRBV segments, and TRBV5-6, TRBV5-1 and TRBV20-1 were among these.

Antigens for these TCRs are unknown. Each TCR beta cDNA library carried unique molecular identifiers. One entry per CDR3 protein results from TCRdb running MiXCR on the PCR reads. The sample lists about half a million distinct CDR3 sequences; approximately 46% were seen once. The material sequenced was blood. Receptor source: a girl between 10 and 17 years old with multiple sclerosis.

This clonotype came up a few times. The J gene is TRBJ1-2, the V gene TRBV27; 10 bases align to TRBD1. This CDR3 comprises 17 residues. With 4 bases clipped from V and 3 bases from J, the junction kept 11 bases outside the gene matches. CDR1 and CDR2 (germline): MNHEY, SMNVEV (reference sequence). DNA for the CDR3: TGTGCCAGCAGTTCTCCGGGACAGGGGATGGGCTACTATGGCTACACCTTC. Its translation: CASSSPGQGMGYYGYTF.

DNA for the CDR3: TGTGCCAGCAGGCAAAGTGAGGGCAATCAGCCCCAGCATTTT. Translation: CASRQSEGNQPQHF. The chain joins TRBV3-1 to TRBJ1-5; D unclear. Germline V gives CDR1 LGHDT, CDR2 YNNKEL (reference sequence). The V end lost 6 bases, the J end lost 2 bases, and 11 bases lay between the germline ends. The CDR3 is 14 amino acids.

V and J are TRBV4-1 and TRBJ2-4; 8 bases line up with TRBD1. Germline V gene sequence: CDR1 MGHRA, CDR2 YSYEKL. This CDR3 contains 14 residues. V was pared by 8 bases and J by 0 bases, with 3 bases of the junction left unmatched. CDR3 coding DNA: TGCGCCAGCCGGACAGGGCTAGCCAAAAACATTCAGTACTTC. This sequence encodes CASRTGLAKNIQYF.

This clonotype was counted between two and nine times. V is TRBV25-1 and J is TRBJ1-5, with a possible D match to TRBD1 (5 bases). Trimming shortened V by 2 bases and J by 1 base, and 9 bases separated the two germline ends. CDR1 is MGHDK, CDR2 SYGVNS, per germline. The length of the CDR3 is 15 residues. In DNA form, the CDR3 reads TGTGCCAGCAGTGAAGGGGACGGGAGCAATCAGCCCCAGCATTTT. Translation: CASSEGDGSNQPQHF.

The chain combines TRBV29-1 with TRBJ1-5; D not resolved. V was cut by 4 bases and J by 0 bases, with 10 bases left in between. Germline V gene lookup returns CDR1 SQVTM and CDR2 ANQGSEA. The CDR3 has 14 residues. The CDR3, as DNA: TGCAGCGTTGGGGAGCCCTATAGCAATCAGCCCCAGCATTTT. It specifies CSVGEPYSNQPQHF.

At least ten counts were recorded for this clonotype. This chain joins TRBV3-1 and TRBJ2-5; 8 bases are a match to TRBD2. Unmatched junction bases numbered 7, after V lost 3 bases and J lost 4 bases. The CDR3 is 15 residues long. Germline CDR1 and CDR2: LGHDT and YNNKEL (reference sequence). CDR3 loop: CASSHGSGTIETQYF. CDR3 DNA: TGTGCCAGCAGCCACGGTAGCGGGACGATAGAGACCCAGTACTTC.

This clonotype appeared a few times. An end of the junction differs from the germline gene, which may be a read error. The chain recombines TRBV7-2 with TRBJ1-2; D remains ambiguous. The length of the CDR3 is 15 residues. The germline V gene has CDR1 SGHTA and CDR2 FQGNSA. The CDR3 DNA sequence: TGTGCTAGCAGCTTATCGCGTCAGGCTAACTATGGCTACACCTTC. It yields the protein CASSLSRQANYGYTF.

As to this clonotype: A read error may produce the germline difference seen at one junction end. The gene calls are TRBV29-1 and TRBJ2-4; 8 bases agree with TRBD1. This CDR3 comprises 11 residues. Germline V gene sequence: CDR1 SQVTM, CDR2 ANQGSEA. The CDR3 coding sequence is TGCAGCGCTGAAGACAGGGGTGGGTGGTACTTC. Translation gives CSAEDRGGWYF.

The rearrangement joins TRBV20-1 to TRBJ2-7; TRBD1 aligns across 7 bases. This CDR3 has 14 residues. The V gene end was trimmed by 0 bases and the J gene end by 2 bases; junction bases not matched to a gene: 4. CDR1 is DFQATT and CDR2 is SNEGSKA in the germline V gene (reference sequence). This CDR3 is CSARDGTATYEQYF. CDR3 bases: TGCAGTGCTAGAGATGGGACAGCCACCTACGAGCAGTACTTC.

This clonotype was picked up a small number of times. The rearrangement uses TRBV4-1 and TRBJ2-4; 8 bases are a match to TRBD2. The V and J ends lost 1 base and 0 bases, in that order; junction bases with no gene match: 14. Germline V gene data show CDR1 as MGHRA and CDR2 as YSYEKL. The CDR3 has 20 residues. CDR3 nucleotides: TGCGCCAGCAGCCAAGGAAGAATAGCGGGAAATGGGGTAGCCAAAAACATTCAGTACTTC. Translated, it gives CASSQGRIAGNGVAKNIQYF.